What follows is one T cell receptor beta chain and its context. Trimming took off 0 bases at V and 5 bases at J, with 14 bases between the two ends. This CDR3 is built from 16 residues. Germline lookup yields CDR1 SGDLS and CDR2 YYNGEE. This specimen belongs to a study of blood T cell repertoires in COVID-19. Study summary: COVID-19 samples, acute and convalescent, were from the United States, Italy and Spain. T cells, B-cell-depleted T cells, or PBMCs supplied cDNA or gDNA.

Clones were read by immunoSEQ multiplex PCR, and TCRdb kept only the in-frame ones, dropping some. The sample yields 180,000 or so clones, 80% to 85% seen once. This clonotype originated in a man aged 35-49 years who had recovered from COVID-19. The chain carries TRBV9 and TRBJ2-2; D gene ambiguous. The sample comprised PBMCs or T cells enriched from blood (not recorded which). CDR3 sequence (DNA): TGTGCCAGCAGCGTAGGACACCCCGTCAGGACCGGGGAGCTGTTTTTT. Amino acids: CASSVGHPVRTGELFF.